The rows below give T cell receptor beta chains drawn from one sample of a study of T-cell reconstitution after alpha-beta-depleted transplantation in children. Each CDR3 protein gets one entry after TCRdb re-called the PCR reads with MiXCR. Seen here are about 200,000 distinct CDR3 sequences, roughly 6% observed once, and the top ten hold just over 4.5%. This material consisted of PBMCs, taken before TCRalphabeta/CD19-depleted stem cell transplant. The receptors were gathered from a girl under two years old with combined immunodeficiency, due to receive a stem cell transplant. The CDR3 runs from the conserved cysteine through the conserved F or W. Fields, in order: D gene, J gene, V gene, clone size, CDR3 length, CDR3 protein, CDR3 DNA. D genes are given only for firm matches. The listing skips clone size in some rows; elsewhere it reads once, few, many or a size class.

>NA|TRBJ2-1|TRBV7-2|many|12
CASSPQTVTQFF
TGTGCCAGCAGCCCTCAGACAGTAACTCAGTTCTTC
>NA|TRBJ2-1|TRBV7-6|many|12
CASSADRGEQFF
TGTGCCAGCAGCGCCGACCGCGGTGAGCAGTTCTTC
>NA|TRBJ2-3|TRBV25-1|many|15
CASSEYNSNTDTQYF
TGTGCCAGCAGTGAATATAACAGTAACACAGATACGCAGTATTTT
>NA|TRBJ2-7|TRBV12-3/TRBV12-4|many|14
CASSRPRLPYEQYF
TGTGCCAGCAGTCGACCCAGGCTACCCTACGAGCAGTACTTC
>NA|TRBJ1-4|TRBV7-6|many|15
CASSLAKGLNEKLFF
TGTGCCAGCAGCTTAGCGAAAGGACTTAATGAAAAACTGTTTTTT
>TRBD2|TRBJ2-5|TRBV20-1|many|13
CSIGTSGIKTQYF
TGCAGTATTGGGACTAGCGGGATTAAGACCCAGTACTTC
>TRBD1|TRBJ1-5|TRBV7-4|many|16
CASSPWRGLSNQPQHF
TGTGCCAGCAGCCCATGGAGGGGGCTGAGCAATCAGCCCCAGCATTTT
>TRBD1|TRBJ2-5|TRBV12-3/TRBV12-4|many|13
CASSWTGGETQYF
TGTGCCAGCAGCTGGACAGGGGGAGAGACCCAGTACTTC
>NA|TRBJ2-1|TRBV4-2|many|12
CASSNYGDEQFF
TGTGCCAGCAGCAACTACGGCGATGAGCAGTTCTTC
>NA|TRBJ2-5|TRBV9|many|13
CASSIQGQETQYF
TGTGCCAGCAGCATCCAGGGTCAAGAGACCCAGTACTTC
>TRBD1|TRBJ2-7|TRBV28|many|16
CASSLKLGQGDYEQYF
TGTGCCAGCAGTCTCAAACTGGGACAGGGGGACTACGAGCAGTACTTC
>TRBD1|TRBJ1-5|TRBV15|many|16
CATSRDLDRGDQPQHF
TGTGCCACCAGCAGAGATCTCGACAGGGGGGATCAGCCCCAGCATTTT
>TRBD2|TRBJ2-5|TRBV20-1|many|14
CSVDRLAGVETQYF
TGCAGTGTGGACCGACTAGCGGGAGTTGAGACCCAGTACTTC
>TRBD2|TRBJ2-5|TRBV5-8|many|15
CASSFVAGWEETQYF
TGTGCCAGCAGCTTCGTAGCGGGGTGGGAAGAGACCCAGTACTTC
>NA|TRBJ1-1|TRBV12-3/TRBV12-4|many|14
CASSDSSGKGEAFF
TGTGCCAGCAGCGACTCGTCAGGTAAAGGTGAAGCTTTCTTT
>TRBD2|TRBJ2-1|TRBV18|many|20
CASSMLLAGGRRSSYNEQFF
TGTGCCAGCTCGATGCTACTAGCGGGGGGGCGGCGGAGCTCGTACAATGAGCAGTTCTTC
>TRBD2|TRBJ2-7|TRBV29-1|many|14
CSVAGLAGSNEQYF
TGCAGCGTGGCTGGACTAGCGGGGAGCAACGAGCAGTACTTC
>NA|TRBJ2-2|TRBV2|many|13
CASSEARTGELFF
TGTGCCAGCAGTGAAGCTCGAACCGGGGAGCTGTTTTTT
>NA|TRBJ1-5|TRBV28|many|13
CASSLYRNQPQHF
TGTGCCAGCAGTTTATATCGGAATCAGCCCCAGCATTTT
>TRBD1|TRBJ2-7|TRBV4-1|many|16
CASSHDTGQGTYEQYF
TGCGCCAGCAGCCACGATACGGGACAGGGGACCTACGAGCAGTACTTC
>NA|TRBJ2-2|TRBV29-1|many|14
CSVDPGDGTGELFF
TGCAGCGTTGACCCAGGGGATGGGACCGGGGAGCTGTTTTTT
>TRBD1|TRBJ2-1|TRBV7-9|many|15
CASSPRQGAYNEQFF
TGTGCCAGCAGCCCTAGACAGGGTGCCTACAATGAGCAGTTCTTC
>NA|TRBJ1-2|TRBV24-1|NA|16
CATSDPQGTLGYGYTF
TGTGCCACCAGTGATCCCCAGGGGACCCTTGGCTATGGCTACACCTTC
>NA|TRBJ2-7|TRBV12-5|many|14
CASGTPTGPYEQYF
TGTGCTAGTGGTACACCGACAGGACCCTACGAGCAGTACTTC
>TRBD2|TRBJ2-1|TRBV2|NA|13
CGSVAGVDNEQFF
TGTGGCAGCGTGGCGGGAGTGGACAATGAGCAGTTCTTC
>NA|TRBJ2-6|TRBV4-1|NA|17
CASSPAQTSSGANVLTF
TGCGCCAGCAGCCCCGCGCAGACCAGCTCTGGGGCCAACGTCCTGACTTTC
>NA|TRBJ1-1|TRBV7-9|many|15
CASSLGFAVNTEAFF
TGTGCCAGCAGCTTAGGGTTTGCTGTGAACACTGAAGCTTTCTTT
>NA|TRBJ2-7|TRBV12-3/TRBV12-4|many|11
CASSVAYEQYF
TGTGCCAGCAGTGTTGCCTACGAGCAGTACTTC
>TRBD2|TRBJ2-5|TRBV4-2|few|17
CASSQDRGGAPKETQYF
TGTGCCAGCAGCCAAGATCGCGGGGGGGCCCCGAAAGAGACCCAGTACTTC
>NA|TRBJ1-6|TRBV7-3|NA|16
CASSLIGGTYNSPLHF
TGTGCCAGCAGCTTAATTGGGGGGACCTATAATTCACCCCTCCACTTT
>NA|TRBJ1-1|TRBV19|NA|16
CASSKNPGRMNTEAFF
TGTGCCAGTAGTAAAAATCCGGGACGGATGAACACTGAAGCTTTCTTT
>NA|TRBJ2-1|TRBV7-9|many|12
CASSERTGEQFF
TGTGCCAGCAGCGAAAGGACCGGTGAGCAGTTCTTC
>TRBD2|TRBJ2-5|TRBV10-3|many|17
CATPKQATSGGPWTQYF
TGTGCCACTCCTAAACAGGCTACTAGCGGGGGCCCATGGACCCAGTACTTC
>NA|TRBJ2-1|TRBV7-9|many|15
CASRQTGLPHNEQFF
TGTGCCAGCAGGCAGACGGGACTCCCTCACAATGAGCAGTTCTTC
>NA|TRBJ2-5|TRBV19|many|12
CASSAGSETQYF
TGTGCCAGTAGTGCAGGGTCAGAGACCCAGTACTTC
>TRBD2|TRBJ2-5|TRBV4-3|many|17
CASSQDKDSGVQETQYF
TGCGCCAGCAGCCAAGATAAGGATAGCGGGGTTCAAGAGACCCAGTACTTC
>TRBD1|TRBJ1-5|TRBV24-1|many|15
CATSVTGSGNQPQHF
TGTGCCACCAGTGTGACAGGGTCGGGCAATCAGCCCCAGCATTTT
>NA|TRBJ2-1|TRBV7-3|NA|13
CASSLDVSGEQFF
TGTGCCAGCAGCTTAGACGTTAGCGGTGAGCAGTTCTTC
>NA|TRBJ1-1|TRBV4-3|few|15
CASSQITNIGQGAFF
TGCGCCAGCAGCCAAATTACGAACATCGGCCAGGGGGCTTTCTTT
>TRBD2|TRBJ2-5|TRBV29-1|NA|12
CSGTSGEETQYF
TGCAGCGGGACTAGCGGGGAAGAGACCCAGTACTTC
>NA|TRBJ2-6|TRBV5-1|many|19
CASSLALGSDFSGANVLTF
TGCGCCAGCAGCTTGGCCCTAGGGTCCGATTTCTCTGGGGCCAACGTCCTGACTTTC
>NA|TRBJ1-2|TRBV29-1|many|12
CSVQVVPYGYTF
TGCAGCGTTCAGGTCGTACCGTATGGCTACACCTTC
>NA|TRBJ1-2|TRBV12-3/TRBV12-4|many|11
CASSFGDGYTF
TGTGCCAGCAGTTTTGGGGATGGCTACACCTTC
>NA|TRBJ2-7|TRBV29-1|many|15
CSVRGIDSPTYEQYF
TGCAGCGTTCGGGGTATAGACAGTCCAACCTACGAGCAGTACTTC
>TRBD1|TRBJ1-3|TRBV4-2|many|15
CASSRPGQNGNTIYF
TGTGCCAGCAGCCGGCCGGGACAGAACGGAAACACCATATATTTT
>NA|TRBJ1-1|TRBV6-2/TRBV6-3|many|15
CASSYPQGTSTEAFF
TGTGCCAGCAGTTACCCACAGGGCACGAGCACTGAAGCTTTCTTT
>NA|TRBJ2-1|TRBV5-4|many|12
CASSWAGDEQFF
TGTGCCAGCAGCTGGGCTGGCGATGAGCAGTTCTTC
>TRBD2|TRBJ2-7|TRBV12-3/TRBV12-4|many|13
CASSLGGTSEQYF
TGTGCCAGCAGTTTAGGGGGGACTAGCGAGCAGTACTTC
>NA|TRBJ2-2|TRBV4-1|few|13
CASNSGNTGELFF
TGCGCCAGCAATTCAGGAAACACCGGGGAGCTGTTTTTT
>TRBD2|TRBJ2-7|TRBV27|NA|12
CATWGGGYEQYF
TGTGCCACATGGGGGGGGGGCTACGAGCAGTACTTC